This TCR beta chain stems from a study of regulatory T cells in long-lasting Graves disease. As for the study in general: Antithyroid drug intake by newly diagnosed Graves' patients had lasted under 3 months.

The germline CDR1 and CDR2 sequences are KGHDR and SFDVKD. V was clipped by 5 bases and J by 4 bases; unmatched bases: 15. This CDR3 spans 17 amino acids. Construction of the TCR beta libraries employed iRepertoire HTBI primers in conjunction with Arm-PCR of CDR3 regions. A single record per CDR3 protein comes from TCRdb applying MiXCR to the multiplex PCR reads. The repertoire holds 350,000 to 500,000 distinct CDR3 sequences, with 12% to 15% as singletons. The time point here: newly diagnosed GD, antithyroid drugs for less than 3 months. With RNA extracted from PBMCs as input, the TCR library was made. This clonotype showed up many times. The data were also submitted as part of a second study, on T cells in Graves' hyperthyroidism and ophthalmopathy. From that second work: Those patients with uncontrolled infection, other autoimmune disease, pregnancy or lactation were excluded. The primer set for the first-round RT-PCR of the TCR CDR3 was HTBI.

This TCR was sampled from a woman aged 45-65 years with Graves disease. Sequenced here: peripheral blood mononuclear cells (PBMCs), sampled at new diagnosis, from a patient treated with antithyroid drugs. The J gene is TRBJ1-2, the V gene TRBV24-1, with 7 bases aligning to TRBD1. The DNA of the CDR3 is TGTGCCACCAGTGCCTCCCCTGGGGACAGCGAACTCTATGGCTACACCTTC. This codes for CATSASPGDSELYGYTF.